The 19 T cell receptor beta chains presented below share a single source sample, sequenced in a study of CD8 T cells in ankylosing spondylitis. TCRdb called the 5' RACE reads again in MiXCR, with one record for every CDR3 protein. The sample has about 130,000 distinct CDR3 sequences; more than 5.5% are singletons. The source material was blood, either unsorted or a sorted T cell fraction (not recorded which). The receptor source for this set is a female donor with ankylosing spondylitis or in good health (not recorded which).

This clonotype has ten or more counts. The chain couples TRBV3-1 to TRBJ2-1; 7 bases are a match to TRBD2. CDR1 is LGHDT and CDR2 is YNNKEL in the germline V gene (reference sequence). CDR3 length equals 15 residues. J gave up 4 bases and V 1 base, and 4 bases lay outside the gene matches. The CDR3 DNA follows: TGTGCCAGCAGCCAAGCGGGGGGACGTTACAATGAGCAGTTCTTC. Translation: CASSQAGGRYNEQFF.

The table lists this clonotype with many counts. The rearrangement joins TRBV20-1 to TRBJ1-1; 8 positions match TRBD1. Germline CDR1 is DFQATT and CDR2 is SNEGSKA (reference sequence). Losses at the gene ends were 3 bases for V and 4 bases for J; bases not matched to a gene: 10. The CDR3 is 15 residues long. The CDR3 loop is CSARGGTGGVTEAFF. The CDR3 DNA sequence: TGCAGTGCTAGGGGGGGAACAGGGGGTGTCACTGAAGCTTTCTTT.

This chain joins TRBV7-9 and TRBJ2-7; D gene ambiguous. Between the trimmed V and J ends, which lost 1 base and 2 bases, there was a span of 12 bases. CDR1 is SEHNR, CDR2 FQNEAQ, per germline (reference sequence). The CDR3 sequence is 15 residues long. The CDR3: CASSLVADPPYEQYF. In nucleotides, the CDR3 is TGTGCCAGCAGCTTAGTGGCAGATCCTCCCTACGAGCAGTACTTC.

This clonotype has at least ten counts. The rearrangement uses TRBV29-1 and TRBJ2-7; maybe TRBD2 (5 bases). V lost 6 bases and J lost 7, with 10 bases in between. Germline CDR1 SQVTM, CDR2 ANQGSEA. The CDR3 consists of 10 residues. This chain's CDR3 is CSVLEGEQYF. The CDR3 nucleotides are TGCAGCGTCCTAGAGGGTGAGCAGTACTTC.

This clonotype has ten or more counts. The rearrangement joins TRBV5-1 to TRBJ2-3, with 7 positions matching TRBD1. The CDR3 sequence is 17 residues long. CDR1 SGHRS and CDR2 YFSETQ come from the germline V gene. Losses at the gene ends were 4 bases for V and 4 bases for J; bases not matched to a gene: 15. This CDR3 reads CASSIAGTDPSPDTQYF. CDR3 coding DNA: TGCGCCAGCAGCATAGCCGGGACAGATCCCTCCCCAGATACGCAGTATTTT.

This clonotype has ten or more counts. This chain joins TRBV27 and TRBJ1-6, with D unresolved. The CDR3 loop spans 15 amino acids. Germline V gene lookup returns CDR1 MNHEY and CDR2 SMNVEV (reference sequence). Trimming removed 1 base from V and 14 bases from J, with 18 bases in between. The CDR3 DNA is TGTGCCAGCAGTTTATACAGCGGGATAATTGGGTCCCTCCACTTT. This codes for CASSLYSGIIGSLHF.

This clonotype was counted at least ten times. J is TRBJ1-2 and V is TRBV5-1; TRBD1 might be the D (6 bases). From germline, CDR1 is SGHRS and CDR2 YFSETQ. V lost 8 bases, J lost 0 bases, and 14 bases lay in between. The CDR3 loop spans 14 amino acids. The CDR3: CASRQDEANYGYTF. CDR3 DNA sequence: TGCGCCAGTCGACAGGACGAAGCTAACTATGGCTACACCTTC.

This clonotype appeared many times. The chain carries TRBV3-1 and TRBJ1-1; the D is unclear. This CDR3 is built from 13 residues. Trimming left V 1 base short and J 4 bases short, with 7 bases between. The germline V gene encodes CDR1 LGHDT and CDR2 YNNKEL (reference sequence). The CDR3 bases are TGTGCCAGCAGCCAAGGACACTCCACTGAAGCTTTCTTT. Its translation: CASSQGHSTEAFF. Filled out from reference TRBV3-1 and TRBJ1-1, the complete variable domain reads DTAVSQTPKYLVTQMGNDKSIKCEQNLGHDTMYWYKQDSKKFLKIMFSYNNKELIINETVPNRFSPKSPDKAHLNLHINSLELGDSAVYFCASSQGHSTEAFFGQGTRLTVV.

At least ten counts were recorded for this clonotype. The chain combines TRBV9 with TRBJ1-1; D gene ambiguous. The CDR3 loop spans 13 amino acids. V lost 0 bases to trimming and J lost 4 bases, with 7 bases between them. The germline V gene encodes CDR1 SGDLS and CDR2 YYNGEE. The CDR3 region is CASSVAKGTEAFF. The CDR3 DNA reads TGTGCCAGCAGCGTAGCTAAAGGCACTGAAGCTTTCTTT. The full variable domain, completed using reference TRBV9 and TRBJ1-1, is DSGVTQTPKHLITATGQRVTLRCSPRSGDLSVYWYQQSLDQGLQFLIQYYNGEERAKGNILERFSAQQFPDLHSELNLSSLELGDSALYFCASSVAKGTEAFFGQGTRLTVV.

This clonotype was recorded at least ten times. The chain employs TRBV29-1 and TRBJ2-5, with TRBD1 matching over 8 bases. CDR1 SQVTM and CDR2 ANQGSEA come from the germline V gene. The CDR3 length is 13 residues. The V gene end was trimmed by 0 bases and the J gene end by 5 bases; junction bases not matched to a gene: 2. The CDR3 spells CSVEETGVETQYF. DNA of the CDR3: TGCAGCGTTGAAGAGACAGGGGTGGAGACCCAGTACTTC.

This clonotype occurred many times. CDR3 sequence: CASSVQTGSVFF. The CDR3 coding sequence is TGTGCCAGCAGTGTTCAGACAGGTTCGGTGTTTTTT. The chain recombines TRBV6-1 with TRBJ1-4, with D possibly matching TRBD1 (6 bases). V shed 4 bases and J shed 15 bases, with 15 bases lying between them. From germline, CDR1 is MNHNS and CDR2 SASEGT. CDR3 size: 12 residues.

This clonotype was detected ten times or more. This CDR3 reads CASSTIGAMTYEQYF. In DNA, the CDR3 is TGCGCCAGCAGCACGATTGGCGCGATGACCTACGAGCAGTACTTC. The genes are TRBV4-1 and TRBJ2-7; no clear D. This CDR3 region has 15 residues. Between the trimmed V and J ends, which lost 5 bases and 2 bases, there was a span of 16 bases. CDR1 and CDR2 (germline): MGHRA, YSYEKL.

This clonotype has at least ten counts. The CDR3 DNA is TGTGCCAGCAGTCCCCGACAGGTCCCGGGGGAGACCCAGTACTTC. Translated, it gives CASSPRQVPGETQYF. The V gene is TRBV12-3 or TRBV12-4, the J gene TRBJ2-5, with a weak D call TRBD1 (6 bases). Trimming left V 5 bases short and J 5 bases short, with 18 bases between. The CDR3 length is 15 residues.

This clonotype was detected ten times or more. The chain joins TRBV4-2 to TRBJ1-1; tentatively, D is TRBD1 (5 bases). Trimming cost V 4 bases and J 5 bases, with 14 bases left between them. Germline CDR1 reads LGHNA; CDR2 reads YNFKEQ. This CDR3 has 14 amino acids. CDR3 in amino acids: CASSPGLRRTEAFF. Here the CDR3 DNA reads TGTGCCAGCAGCCCGGGACTGAGAAGAACTGAAGCTTTCTTT.

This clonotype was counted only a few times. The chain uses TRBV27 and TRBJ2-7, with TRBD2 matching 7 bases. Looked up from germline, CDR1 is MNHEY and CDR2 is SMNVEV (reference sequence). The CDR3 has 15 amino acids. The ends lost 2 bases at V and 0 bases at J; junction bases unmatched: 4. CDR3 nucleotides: TGTGCCAGCAGTTTAAGCGGGGCCCCCTCCTACGAGCAGTACTTC. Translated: CASSLSGAPSYEQYF.

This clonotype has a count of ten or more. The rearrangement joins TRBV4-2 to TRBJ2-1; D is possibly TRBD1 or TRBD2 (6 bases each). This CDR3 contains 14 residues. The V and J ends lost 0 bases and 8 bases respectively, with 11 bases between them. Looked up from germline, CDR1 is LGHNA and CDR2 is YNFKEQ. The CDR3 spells CASSQESGADEQFF. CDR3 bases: TGTGCCAGCAGCCAAGAATCGGGGGCTGATGAGCAGTTCTTC.

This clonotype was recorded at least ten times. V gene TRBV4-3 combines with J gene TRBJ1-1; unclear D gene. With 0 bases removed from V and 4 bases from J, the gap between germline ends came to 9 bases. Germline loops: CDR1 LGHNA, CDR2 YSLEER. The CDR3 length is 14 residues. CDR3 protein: CASSQDWVATEAFF. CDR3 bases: TGCGCCAGCAGCCAAGATTGGGTGGCCACTGAAGCTTTCTTT.

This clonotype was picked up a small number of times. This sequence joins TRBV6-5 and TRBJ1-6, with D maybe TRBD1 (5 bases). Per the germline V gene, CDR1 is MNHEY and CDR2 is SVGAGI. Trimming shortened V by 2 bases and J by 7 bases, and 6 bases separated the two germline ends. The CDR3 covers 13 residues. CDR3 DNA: TGTGCCAGCAGTTACCGGGGGAATTCACCCCTCCACTTT. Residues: CASSYRGNSPLHF.

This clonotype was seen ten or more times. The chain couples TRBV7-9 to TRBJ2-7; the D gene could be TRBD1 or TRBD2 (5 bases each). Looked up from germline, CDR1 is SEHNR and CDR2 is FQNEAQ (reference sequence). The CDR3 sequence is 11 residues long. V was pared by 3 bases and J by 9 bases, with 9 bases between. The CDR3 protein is CASSFIGGQYF. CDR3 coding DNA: TGTGCCAGCAGCTTCATTGGGGGGCAGTACTTC.